These T cell receptor beta chains were read from a single sample in a study of blood T cell repertoires in COVID-19. The repertoire was sequenced with immunoSEQ multiplex PCR; TCRdb's copy has only in-frame clones and lacks some. The sample records more than 250,000 clones, 65% to 90% being singletons. Source material: PBMCs or T cells enriched from blood (not recorded which). Every receptor here comes from a woman younger than 30 who had recovered from COVID-19. Both conserved end residues are part of each CDR3. D genes are given only for firm matches. A row's size may be missing; if present it is once, few, many or a size class.

abundance: .
d_gene: .
v_gene: TRBV7-9
j_gene: TRBJ2-5
CDR3nt: TGTGCCAGCAGCGCCCTGGCAGGGGCAGGGGAGACCCAGTACTTC
CDR3aa: CASSALAGAGETQYF

abundance: .
d_gene: TRBD1
v_gene: TRBV5-4
j_gene: TRBJ1-2
CDR3nt: TGTGCCAGCAGCTTGCAGGGGGTCGGCGGCTACACCTTC
CDR3aa: CASSLQGVGGYTF

abundance: .
d_gene: TRBD1
v_gene: TRBV28
j_gene: TRBJ1-2
CDR3nt: TGTGCCAGCAGTTCCCTCAGGGGGCGCGGCTATGGCTACACCTTC
CDR3aa: CASSSLRGRGYGYTF

abundance: .
d_gene: .
v_gene: TRBV27
j_gene: TRBJ1-2
CDR3nt: TGTGCCAGCAGTTTTGGGGCAGGGGATGGCTACACCTTC
CDR3aa: CASSFGAGDGYTF

abundance: .
d_gene: TRBD1
v_gene: TRBV18
j_gene: TRBJ2-7
CDR3nt: TGTGCCAGCTCACAGGGAATGGACAGGAGCTCCTACGAGCAGTACTTC
CDR3aa: CASSQGMDRSSYEQYF

abundance: .
d_gene: TRBD1
v_gene: TRBV24-1
j_gene: TRBJ1-1
CDR3nt: TGTGCCACCAGTGAGGGACAGGGGATTCCGAACACTGAAGCTTTCTTT
CDR3aa: CATSEGQGIPNTEAFF

abundance: .
d_gene: TRBD1
v_gene: TRBV28
j_gene: TRBJ1-3
CDR3nt: TGTGCCAGCAGTTTTGGGACAGCGGGAAACACCATATATTTT
CDR3aa: CASSFGTAGNTIYF

abundance: .
d_gene: TRBD1
v_gene: TRBV6-5
j_gene: TRBJ1-1
CDR3nt: TGTGCCAGCAGAGGGACAGACACTGAAGCTTTCTTT
CDR3aa: CASRGTDTEAFF

abundance: .
d_gene: .
v_gene: TRBV7-9
j_gene: TRBJ2-1
CDR3nt: TGTGCCAGCAGCTCTAGACGGGGAGCTTACAATGAGCAGTTCTTC
CDR3aa: CASSSRRGAYNEQFF

abundance: .
d_gene: .
v_gene: TRBV29-1
j_gene: TRBJ2-2
CDR3nt: TGCAGCGTCTACAACACCGGGGAGCTGTTTTTT
CDR3aa: CSVYNTGELFF

abundance: .
d_gene: TRBD1
v_gene: TRBV30
j_gene: TRBJ1-4
CDR3nt: TGTGCCTGGAGTTCAGGGGGCCGTGAAAAACTGTTTTTT
CDR3aa: CAWSSGGREKLFF

abundance: .
d_gene: .
v_gene: TRBV30
j_gene: TRBJ2-7
CDR3nt: TGTGCCTGGAGCCCTCGGGGACAAGCCTACGAGCAGTACTTC
CDR3aa: CAWSPRGQAYEQYF

abundance: .
d_gene: .
v_gene: TRBV2
j_gene: TRBJ1-2
CDR3nt: TGTGCCAGCACAAAACAGGGAAGTACGAATGGCTACACCTTC
CDR3aa: CASTKQGSTNGYTF

abundance: .
d_gene: .
v_gene: TRBV7-9
j_gene: TRBJ1-6
CDR3nt: TGTGCCAGCAGCTTAGGTACTCGTTCGGGGGGTTCACCCCTCCACTTT
CDR3aa: CASSLGTRSGGSPLHF

abundance: .
d_gene: TRBD1
v_gene: TRBV18
j_gene: TRBJ2-1
CDR3nt: TGTGCCAGCTCACCACCCACAGGGGGCCCGGGCGCGTATGAGCAGTTCTTC
CDR3aa: CASSPPTGGPGAYEQFF

abundance: .
d_gene: .
v_gene: TRBV5-1
j_gene: TRBJ2-7
CDR3nt: TGCGCCAGCCGCCAAAGTCCGGGTGACTACTCCTACGAGCAGTACTTC
CDR3aa: CASRQSPGDYSYEQYF

abundance: .
d_gene: .
v_gene: TRBV28
j_gene: TRBJ1-1
CDR3nt: TGTGCCAGCAGTTTATTACAGGCGAACACTGAAGCTTTCTTT
CDR3aa: CASSLLQANTEAFF

abundance: .
d_gene: .
v_gene: TRBV4-1
j_gene: TRBJ1-3
CDR3nt: TGCGCCAGCAGCCGCTTATCAGCAACAGGGACTGGAAACACCATATATTTT
CDR3aa: CASSRLSATGTGNTIYF

abundance: .
d_gene: .
v_gene: TRBV27
j_gene: TRBJ2-1
CDR3nt: TGTGCCAGCAGTTTAGGCAGGGACAATGAGCAGTTCTTC
CDR3aa: CASSLGRDNEQFF

abundance: once
d_gene: .
v_gene: TRBV9
j_gene: TRBJ1-3
CDR3nt: TGTGCCAGCAGCGCACCGGGACACATCTCTGGAAACACCATATATTTT
CDR3aa: CASSAPGHISGNTIYF

abundance: .
d_gene: TRBD1
v_gene: TRBV24-1
j_gene: TRBJ2-1
CDR3nt: TGTGCCACGACCGGACAGGGAAACAATGAGCAGTTCTTC
CDR3aa: CATTGQGNNEQFF

abundance: .
d_gene: .
v_gene: TRBV28
j_gene: TRBJ1-2
CDR3nt: TGTGCCAGCATAGGGGGATCCCTTAACTATGGCTACACCTTC
CDR3aa: CASIGGSLNYGYTF

abundance: .
d_gene: .
v_gene: TRBV24-1
j_gene: TRBJ2-3
CDR3nt: TGTGCCACCAGCTCTCCCAGTGGACGGGGAGCCACAGATACGCAGTATTTT
CDR3aa: CATSSPSGRGATDTQYF

abundance: .
d_gene: TRBD2
v_gene: TRBV6-1
j_gene: TRBJ2-3
CDR3nt: TGTGCCAGCAGTGCGTTAGCGGGAGTGGGAGGCACAGATACGCAGTATTTT
CDR3aa: CASSALAGVGGTDTQYF

abundance: .
d_gene: TRBD1
v_gene: TRBV28
j_gene: TRBJ2-5
CDR3nt: TGTGCCAGCAGTTTTGCAGGGGGCCTGGAGACCCAGTACTTC
CDR3aa: CASSFAGGLETQYF

abundance: .
d_gene: .
v_gene: TRBV6-5
j_gene: TRBJ1-2
CDR3nt: TGTGCCAGCAGTTGGGACCAGGGGGGCTACACCTTC
CDR3aa: CASSWDQGGYTF

abundance: .
d_gene: .
v_gene: TRBV12-3/TRBV12-4
j_gene: TRBJ1-4
CDR3nt: TGTGCCAGCAGACTCGACAGTAATGAAAAACTGTTTTTT
CDR3aa: CASRLDSNEKLFF

abundance: .
d_gene: TRBD1
v_gene: TRBV6-5
j_gene: TRBJ1-5
CDR3nt: TGTGCCAGCAGTCCGACAGGGGATCAGCCCCAGCATTTT
CDR3aa: CASSPTGDQPQHF

abundance: .
d_gene: .
v_gene: TRBV4-1
j_gene: TRBJ1-1
CDR3nt: TGCGCCAGCAGCCAAGTCTTCAGGGGCAGGGGTACTGAAGCTTTCTTT
CDR3aa: CASSQVFRGRGTEAFF

abundance: .
d_gene: .
v_gene: TRBV28
j_gene: TRBJ1-1
CDR3nt: TGTGCCAGCAGGTACACACTGGGGGGTTCGGGCACTGAAGCTTTCTTT
CDR3aa: CASRYTLGGSGTEAFF

abundance: .
d_gene: TRBD1
v_gene: TRBV5-8
j_gene: TRBJ1-5
CDR3nt: TGTGCCAGCAGCCCGGGACAGCCTAGCAATCAGCCCCAGCATTTT
CDR3aa: CASSPGQPSNQPQHF

abundance: once
d_gene: TRBD2
v_gene: TRBV3-1/TRBV3-2
j_gene: TRBJ2-1
CDR3nt: TGTGCCAGCAGCCGGACCTCAACTAGCGGGAGTTCCAATGAGCAGTTCTTC
CDR3aa: CASSRTSTSGSSNEQFF

abundance: .
d_gene: TRBD2
v_gene: TRBV5-1
j_gene: TRBJ2-3
CDR3nt: TGCGCCAGCAGCGGCGGTCTAGCGGGGACCACAGATACGCAGTATTTT
CDR3aa: CASSGGLAGTTDTQYF

abundance: .
d_gene: TRBD2
v_gene: TRBV3-1/TRBV3-2
j_gene: TRBJ2-5
CDR3nt: TGTGCCAGCAGCCAAGCTCTCCCGGGACTAGCGGGAGGGGGCCAAGAGACCCAGTACTTC
CDR3aa: CASSQALPGLAGGGQETQYF

abundance: .
d_gene: .
v_gene: TRBV18
j_gene: TRBJ2-3
CDR3nt: TGTGCCAGCTCCAGACTAGAATCCGATACGCAGTATTTT
CDR3aa: CASSRLESDTQYF

abundance: .
d_gene: .
v_gene: TRBV13
j_gene: TRBJ1-3
CDR3nt: TGTGCCAGCAGCTTAATAGGGCAGGGGAGTGGAAACACCATATATTTT
CDR3aa: CASSLIGQGSGNTIYF

abundance: .
d_gene: TRBD1
v_gene: TRBV2
j_gene: TRBJ2-1
CDR3nt: TGTGCCAGCCGCTCCGGGACAGGGACCGGTTCCAGGGGCAATGAGCAGTTCTTC
CDR3aa: CASRSGTGTGSRGNEQFF

abundance: .
d_gene: .
v_gene: TRBV7-9
j_gene: TRBJ1-3
CDR3nt: TGTGCCAGCAGCTTAGGAGGTTTTGCAGGGGTTCGCTCTGGAAACACCATATATTTT
CDR3aa: CASSLGGFAGVRSGNTIYF

abundance: .
d_gene: .
v_gene: TRBV30
j_gene: TRBJ2-3
CDR3nt: TGTGCCTGGGCTCCTATGCGGCTGTCCGCAGATACGCAGTATTTT
CDR3aa: CAWAPMRLSADTQYF

abundance: .
d_gene: TRBD1
v_gene: TRBV14
j_gene: TRBJ1-2
CDR3nt: TGTGCCAGCAGCCGAGTGGGACAGGGGGCGTCTGGCTACACCTTC
CDR3aa: CASSRVGQGASGYTF

abundance: .
d_gene: TRBD1
v_gene: TRBV9
j_gene: TRBJ2-2
CDR3nt: TGTGCCAGCAGCGAGGGACAGGGGACAACGAACACCGGGGAGCTGTTTTTT
CDR3aa: CASSEGQGTTNTGELFF

abundance: once
d_gene: TRBD2
v_gene: TRBV2
j_gene: TRBJ2-7
CDR3nt: TGTGCCAGCAGATCAGGCATAGCGGGAGGGAAACGCTCCTACGAGCAGTACTTC
CDR3aa: CASRSGIAGGKRSYEQYF

abundance: .
d_gene: .
v_gene: TRBV29-1
j_gene: TRBJ2-7
CDR3nt: TGCAGCGCCGGGGGTAGCGAGCTTTCCTACGAGCAGTACTTC
CDR3aa: CSAGGSELSYEQYF

abundance: .
d_gene: .
v_gene: TRBV13
j_gene: TRBJ2-5
CDR3nt: TGTGCCAGCAGCTTGGACTACCAAGAGACCCAGTACTTC
CDR3aa: CASSLDYQETQYF

abundance: .
d_gene: .
v_gene: TRBV13
j_gene: TRBJ1-6
CDR3nt: TGTGCCAGCAGCAGAGGACACCGACAGAAACCCCTCCACTTT
CDR3aa: CASSRGHRQKPLHF

abundance: .
d_gene: TRBD2
v_gene: TRBV3-1/TRBV3-2
j_gene: TRBJ2-7
CDR3nt: TGTGCCAGCAGCCTGACTAGCGGGACGACGTACTTC
CDR3aa: CASSLTSGTTYF

abundance: few
d_gene: .
v_gene: TRBV4-1
j_gene: TRBJ1-6
CDR3nt: TGCGCCAGCAGCCTCCTGGACTTGTCACCCCTCCACTTT
CDR3aa: CASSLLDLSPLHF

abundance: .
d_gene: .
v_gene: TRBV6-5
j_gene: TRBJ2-7
CDR3nt: TGTGCCAGCAGGACCGCAGGCGAGCAGTACTTC
CDR3aa: CASRTAGEQYF

abundance: .
d_gene: .
v_gene: TRBV7-2
j_gene: TRBJ2-3
CDR3nt: TGTGCCAGCAGCTTAGTATCCAGCACAGATACGCAGTATTTT
CDR3aa: CASSLVSSTDTQYF

abundance: once
d_gene: TRBD2
v_gene: TRBV5-4
j_gene: TRBJ2-3
CDR3nt: TGTGCCAGCAGCTTGGCTAGCGGGGGCGATATCACAGATACGCAGTATTTT
CDR3aa: CASSLASGGDITDTQYF